This note documents a single T cell receptor beta chain sequence. Profiling relied on immunoSEQ multiplex PCR, and the TCRdb table lists in-frame clones only, not all of them. The sample records roughly 590,000 clones, nearly 97% being singletons. This entry belongs to a study of shared clonotypes between healthy human individuals. The naive CD8 subset, CD45RO-negative cells positively selected for CCR7, excluded terminally differentiated effector memory CD45RA+ cells. Sequenced material: naive CD8+ T cells sorted from blood. This TCR derives from a woman aged 30 to 39 in good health.

CDR3 residues: CASSPTGSTEAFF. The CDR3 coding sequence is TGTGCCAGCAGCCCGACAGGGTCTACTGAAGCTTTCTTT. The rearrangement links TRBV5-4 to TRBJ1-1; 7 bases are shared with TRBD1. Germline V gives CDR1 SGHNT, CDR2 YYREEE (reference sequence). This CDR3 has 13 amino acids. The junction had 5 bases not matched to a gene; V was cut back by 4 bases and J by 5 bases.